Sequencing of this T cell receptor beta chain was carried out in a study of shared clonotypes between healthy human individuals. Whole-study context: Donors consisted of a couple of women and a few men between 18 and 49.

Germline loops: CDR1 SEHNR, CDR2 FQNEAQ (reference sequence). The CDR3 spans 13 residues. V was shortened by 2 bases and J by 4 bases, with 9 bases between the two germline ends. Every contributor of samples was a Caucasian grown-up residing in Nashville, Tennessee. General study points: Sequencing depth was expected to affect clonotype sharing among donors.

Sequencing was performed with immunoSEQ multiplex PCR; in TCRdb, only in-frame clones are kept and a portion is missing. The sample shows hundreds of thousands of clones, around 74% of them seen only once. As for this clone: The antigen is not known.

The sequence was obtained from a woman aged 25 to 39 in good health. The chain combines TRBV7-9 with TRBJ2-7; D remains unclear. The specimen was memory CD4+ T cells sorted from blood. Stated subset: CD45RA-negative fraction. The CDR3 spells CASSLSWQYEQYF. CDR3 DNA: TGTGCCAGCAGCTTATCCTGGCAGTACGAGCAGTACTTC.